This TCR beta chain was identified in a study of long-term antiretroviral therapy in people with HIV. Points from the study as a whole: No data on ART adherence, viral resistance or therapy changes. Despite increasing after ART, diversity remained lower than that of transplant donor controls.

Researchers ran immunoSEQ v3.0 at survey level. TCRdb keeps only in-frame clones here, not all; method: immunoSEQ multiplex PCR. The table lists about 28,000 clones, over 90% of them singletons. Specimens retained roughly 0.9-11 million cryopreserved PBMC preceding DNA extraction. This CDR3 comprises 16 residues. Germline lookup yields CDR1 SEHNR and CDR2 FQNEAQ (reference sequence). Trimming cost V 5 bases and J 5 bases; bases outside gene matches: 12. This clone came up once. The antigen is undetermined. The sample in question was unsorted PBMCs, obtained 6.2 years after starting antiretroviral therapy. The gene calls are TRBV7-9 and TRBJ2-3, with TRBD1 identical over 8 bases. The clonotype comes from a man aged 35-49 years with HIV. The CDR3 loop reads CASSPKQGAQGDTQYF. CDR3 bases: TGTGCCAGCAGCCCTAAGCAGGGGGCGCAAGGAGATACGCAGTATTTT.